This TCR beta chain was captured by sequencing in a study of OX40 agonist ivuxolimab in advanced cancers. Study-level information: The eligibility criteria allowed prior anti-PD-1, anti-PD-L1 or anti-CTLA-4 therapy, and under 50% had some. Study conclusions and caveats: More expanded clones were seen, on average, in CD8+ T cells than in CD4+.

Sequenced by immunoSEQ multiplex PCR; TCRdb stores in-frame clones only, minus some. The data hold around 94,000 clones, with around 85% observed a single time. Autoimmune disease history or systemic immunosuppression led to patient exclusion. Germline loops: CDR1 SGDLS, CDR2 YYNGEE. The CDR3 loop spans 15 amino acids. With respect to this clone: The antigen is unknown.

The chain has TRBV9 and TRBJ2-5; TRBD2 matches at 9 bases. The DNA end favors TRBJ2-7, so the J call may be wrong. Sequencing used CD4+ or CD8+ T cells sorted from blood, obtained in a trial of the OX40 agonist ivuxolimab. The clonotype was recovered from an adult with an advanced solid tumor such as melanoma, head and neck, liver or kidney cancer. CDR3 region: CASSASGTPPYEQYF. CDR3 coding DNA: TGTGCCAGCTCGGCTAGCGGGACTCCACCCTACGAGCAGTACTTC.